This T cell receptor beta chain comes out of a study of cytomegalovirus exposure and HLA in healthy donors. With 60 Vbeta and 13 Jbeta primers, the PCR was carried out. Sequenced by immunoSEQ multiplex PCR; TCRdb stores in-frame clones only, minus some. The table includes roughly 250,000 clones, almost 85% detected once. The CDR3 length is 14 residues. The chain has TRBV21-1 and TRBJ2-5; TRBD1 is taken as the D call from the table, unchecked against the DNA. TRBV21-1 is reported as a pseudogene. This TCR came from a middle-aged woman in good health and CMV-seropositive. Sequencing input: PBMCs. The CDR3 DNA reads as TGTGCCAGCAGCAAAGTTCAGGTCGCGGAGACCCAGTACTTC. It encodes CASSKVQVAETQYF.